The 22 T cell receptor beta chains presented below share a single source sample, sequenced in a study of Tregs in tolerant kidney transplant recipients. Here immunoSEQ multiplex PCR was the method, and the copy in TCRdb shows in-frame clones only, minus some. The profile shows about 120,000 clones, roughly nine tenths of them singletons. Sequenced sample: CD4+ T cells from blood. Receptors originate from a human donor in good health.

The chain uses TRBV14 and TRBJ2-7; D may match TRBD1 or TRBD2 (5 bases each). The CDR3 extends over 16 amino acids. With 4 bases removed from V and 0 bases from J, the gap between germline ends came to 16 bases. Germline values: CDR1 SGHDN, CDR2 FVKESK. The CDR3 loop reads CASSPVWGKGSYEQYF. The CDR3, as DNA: TGTGCCAGCAGCCCTGTATGGGGGAAAGGCTCCTACGAGCAGTACTTC.

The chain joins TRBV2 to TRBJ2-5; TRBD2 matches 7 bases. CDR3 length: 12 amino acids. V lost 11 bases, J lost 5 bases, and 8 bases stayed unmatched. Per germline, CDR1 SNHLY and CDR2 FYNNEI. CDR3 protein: CAAVGRAETQYF. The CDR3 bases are TGTGCCGCCGTGGGGAGGGCTGAGACCCAGTACTTC.

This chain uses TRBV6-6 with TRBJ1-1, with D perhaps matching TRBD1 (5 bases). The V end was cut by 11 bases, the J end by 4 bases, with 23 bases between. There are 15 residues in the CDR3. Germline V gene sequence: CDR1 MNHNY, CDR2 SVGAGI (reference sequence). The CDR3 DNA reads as TGTGCCGCCAGGAGGGACCTGGGATTAGGCACTGAAGCTTTCTTT. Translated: CAARRDLGLGTEAFF.

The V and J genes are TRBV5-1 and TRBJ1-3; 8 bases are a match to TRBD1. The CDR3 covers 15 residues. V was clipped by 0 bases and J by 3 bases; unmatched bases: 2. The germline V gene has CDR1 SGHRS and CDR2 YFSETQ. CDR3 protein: CASSLGQGHGNTIYF. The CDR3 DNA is TGCGCCAGCAGCTTGGGACAGGGGCATGGAAACACCATATATTTT. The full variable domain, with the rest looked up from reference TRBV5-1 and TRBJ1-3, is KAGVTQTPRYLIKTRGQQVTLSCSPISGHRSVSWYQQTPGQGLQFLFEYFSETQRNKGNFPGRFSGRQFSNSRSEMNVSTLELGDSALYLCASSLGQGHGNTIYFGEGSWLTVV.

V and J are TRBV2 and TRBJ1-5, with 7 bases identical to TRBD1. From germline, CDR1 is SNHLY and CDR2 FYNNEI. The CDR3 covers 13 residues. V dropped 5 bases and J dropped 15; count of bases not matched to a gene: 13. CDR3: CASSLGRGEEWHF. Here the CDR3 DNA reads TGTGCCAGCAGTCTCGGCAGGGGGGAGGAATGGCATTTT.

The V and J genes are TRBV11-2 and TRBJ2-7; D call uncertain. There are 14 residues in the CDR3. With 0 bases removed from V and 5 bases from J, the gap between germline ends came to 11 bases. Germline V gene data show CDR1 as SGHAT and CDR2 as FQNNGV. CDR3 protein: CASSLERQINEQYF. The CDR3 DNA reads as TGTGCCAGCAGCTTAGAGAGGCAGATTAACGAGCAGTACTTC.

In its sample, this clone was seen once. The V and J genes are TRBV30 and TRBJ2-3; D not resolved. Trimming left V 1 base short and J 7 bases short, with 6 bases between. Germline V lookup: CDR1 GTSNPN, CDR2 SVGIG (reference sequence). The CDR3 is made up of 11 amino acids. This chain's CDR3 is CAWSGRNTQYF. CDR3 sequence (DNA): TGTGCCTGGAGTGGTAGAAATACGCAGTATTTT.

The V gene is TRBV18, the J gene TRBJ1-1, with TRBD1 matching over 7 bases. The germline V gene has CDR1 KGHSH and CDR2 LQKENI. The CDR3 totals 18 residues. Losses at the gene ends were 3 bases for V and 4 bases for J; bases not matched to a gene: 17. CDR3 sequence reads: CASSPGRLTGERATEAFF. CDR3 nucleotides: TGTGCCAGCTCACCGGGGCGTTTAACAGGGGAGAGGGCCACTGAAGCTTTCTTT.

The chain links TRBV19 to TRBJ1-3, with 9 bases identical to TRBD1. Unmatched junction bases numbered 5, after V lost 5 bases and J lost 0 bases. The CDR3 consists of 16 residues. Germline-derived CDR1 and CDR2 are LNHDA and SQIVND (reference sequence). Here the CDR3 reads CASSGGQGRSGNTIYF. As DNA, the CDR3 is TGTGCCAGTAGTGGGGGACAGGGTCGCTCTGGAAACACCATATATTTT.

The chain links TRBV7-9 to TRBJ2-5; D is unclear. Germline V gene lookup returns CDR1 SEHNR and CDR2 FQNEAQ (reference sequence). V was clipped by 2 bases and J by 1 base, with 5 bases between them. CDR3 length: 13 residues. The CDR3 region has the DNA TGTGCCAGCAGCTTACGCACCCAAGAGACCCAGTACTTC. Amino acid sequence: CASSLRTQETQYF.

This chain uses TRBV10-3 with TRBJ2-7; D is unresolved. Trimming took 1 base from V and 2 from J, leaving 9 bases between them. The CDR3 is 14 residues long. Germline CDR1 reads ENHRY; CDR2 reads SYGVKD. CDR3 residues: CAISEFPATYEQYF. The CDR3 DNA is TGTGCCATCAGTGAGTTTCCGGCTACCTACGAGCAGTACTTC.

This CDR3 reads CASSPLRLAGQETQYF. The CDR3 region has the DNA TGTGCCAGCAGCCCCCTTCGGCTAGCGGGGCAAGAGACCCAGTACTTC. The chain joins TRBV7-8 to TRBJ2-5; 9 nucleotides line up with TRBD2. The J segment lost 2 bases and the V segment lost 5 bases, leaving 9 bases of the junction unmatched. CDR1 SGHVS and CDR2 FQNEAQ come from the germline V gene. There are 16 residues in the CDR3.

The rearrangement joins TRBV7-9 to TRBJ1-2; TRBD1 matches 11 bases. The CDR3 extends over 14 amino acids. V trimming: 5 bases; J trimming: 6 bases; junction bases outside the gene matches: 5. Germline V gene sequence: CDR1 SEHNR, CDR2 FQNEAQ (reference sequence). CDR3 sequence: CASSPEGQGDGYTF. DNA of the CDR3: TGTGCCAGCAGCCCCGAGGGACAGGGGGATGGCTACACCTTC.

CDR3 DNA sequence: TGTGCCAGTAGTATAAGGCTAGCGGGACAGGGGAACACAGATACGCAGTATTTT. Translating gives CASSIRLAGQGNTDTQYF. The chain joins TRBV19 to TRBJ2-3; D is perhaps TRBD1 (10 bases). The CDR3 contains 18 residues. CDR1 is LNHDA, CDR2 SQIVND, per germline (reference sequence). The ends were cut back, 2 bases at V and 2 bases at J, with 20 bases in the middle.

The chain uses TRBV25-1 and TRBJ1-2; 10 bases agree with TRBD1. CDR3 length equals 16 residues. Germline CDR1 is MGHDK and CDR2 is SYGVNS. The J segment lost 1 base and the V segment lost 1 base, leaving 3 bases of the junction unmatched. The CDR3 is CASSELGTGDNYGYTF. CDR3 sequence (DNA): TGTGCCAGCAGTGAATTAGGGACAGGGGATAACTATGGCTACACCTTC.

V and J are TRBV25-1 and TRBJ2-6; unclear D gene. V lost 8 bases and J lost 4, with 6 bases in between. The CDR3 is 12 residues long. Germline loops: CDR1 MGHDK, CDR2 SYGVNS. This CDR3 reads CASSLGANVLTF. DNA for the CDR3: TGTGCCAGCTCCTTGGGGGCCAACGTCCTGACTTTC.

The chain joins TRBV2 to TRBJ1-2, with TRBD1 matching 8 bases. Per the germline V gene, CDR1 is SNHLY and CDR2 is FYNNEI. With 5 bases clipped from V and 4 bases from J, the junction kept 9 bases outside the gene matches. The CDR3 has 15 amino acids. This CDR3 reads CASSSTGGFTYGYTF. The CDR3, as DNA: TGTGCCAGCAGTTCCACAGGGGGGTTCACCTATGGCTACACCTTC.

The CDR3 sequence is CASSYSRGAYGYTF. In DNA, the CDR3 is TGTGCCAGCAGTTACTCACGAGGGGCGTATGGCTACACCTTC. This rearrangement joins TRBV6-5 to TRBJ1-2, with D possibly matching TRBD1 (5 bases). This CDR3 has 14 residues. The V gene lost 0 bases and the J gene lost 5 bases, with 10 bases spanning the gap. Germline V CDR1 and CDR2: MNHEY, SVGAGI.

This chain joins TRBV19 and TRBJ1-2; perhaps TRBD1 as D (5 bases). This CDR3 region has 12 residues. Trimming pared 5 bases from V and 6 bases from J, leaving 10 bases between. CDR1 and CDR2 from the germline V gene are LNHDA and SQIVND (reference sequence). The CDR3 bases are TGTGCCAGTAGTCTCTACAGGCATGGCTACACCTTC. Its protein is CASSLYRHGYTF.

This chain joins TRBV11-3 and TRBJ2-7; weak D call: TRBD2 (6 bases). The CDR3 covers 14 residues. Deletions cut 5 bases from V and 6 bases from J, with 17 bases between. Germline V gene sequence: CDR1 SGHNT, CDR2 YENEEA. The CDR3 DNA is TGTGCCAGCAGCCCGCTCATGGGGGGAGGCGAGCAGTACTTC. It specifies CASSPLMGGGEQYF. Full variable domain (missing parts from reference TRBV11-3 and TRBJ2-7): EAGVVQSPRYKIIEKKQPVAFWCNPISGHNTLYWYLQNLGQGPELLIRYENEEAVDDSQLPKDRFSAERLKGVDSTLKIQPAELGDSAVYLCASSPLMGGGEQYFGPGTRLTVT.

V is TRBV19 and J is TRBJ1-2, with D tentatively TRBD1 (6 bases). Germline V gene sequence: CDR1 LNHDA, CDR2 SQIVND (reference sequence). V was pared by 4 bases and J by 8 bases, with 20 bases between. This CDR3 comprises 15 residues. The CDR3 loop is CASSTPDRRGEGYTF. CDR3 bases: TGTGCCAGTAGTACCCCGGACAGAAGGGGTGAGGGCTACACCTTC.

The CDR3 loop reads CASSPSGQGGSYGYTF. DNA of the CDR3: TGTGCCAGCTCACCATCCGGACAGGGAGGTTCCTATGGCTACACCTTC. The rearrangement joins TRBV18 to TRBJ1-2; 8 nucleotides match TRBD1. After removal of 2 bases from V and 4 bases from J, the junction contained 9 bases not matched to a gene. The CDR3 has 16 residues. Germline V gene sequence: CDR1 KGHSH, CDR2 LQKENI.